One and the same sample provided the 8 T cell receptor beta chains below, sequenced in a study of identical twins (dated by TCRdb to the mid-2010s). The library was built by means of 5' RACE. The listed sequencing device is Illumina HiSeq 2000. TCRdb ran its own pipeline on the public reads, namely fastp trimming at Q25 and MiXCR clone calling, and kept in-frame beta chains. Rows with a matching CDR3 protein are joined into one entry that keeps the most common DNA and genes. This sample is represented by fewer than 900,000 distinct CDR3 sequences; roughly 20% of them were singletons. Of the sample, 4.3% is held by the ten largest clones. In addition, the sample was reused for a study of T cells expressing NK-cell markers.

Sample: PBMCs. The receptors derive from a woman aged 18-35 years in good health.

In the case of this clonotype: A far larger clone is off by one base, so a read error is likely. J is TRBJ2-5 and V is TRBV12-3 or TRBV12-4, with D unresolved. Trimming took off 3 bases at V and 5 bases at J, with 4 bases between the two ends. The CDR3 is made up of 11 amino acids. CDR3 protein: CASSFWETQYF. CDR3 bases: TGTGCCAGCAGTTTCTGGGAGACCCAGTACTTC.

In this sample, this clonotype turned up a few times. This chain uses TRBV7-9 with TRBJ2-1; TRBD2 matches at 11 bases. Unmatched junction bases numbered 3, after V lost 6 bases and J lost 2 bases. There are 15 residues in the CDR3. The germline V gene encodes CDR1 SEHNR and CDR2 FQNEAQ (reference sequence). CDR3 amino acids: CASRPTSGAYNEQFF. As DNA, the CDR3 is TGTGCCAGCAGACCGACTAGCGGGGCCTACAATGAGCAGTTCTTC.

J is TRBJ2-3 and V is TRBV6-2 or TRBV6-3, with TRBD2 matching over 8 bases. Germline loops: CDR1 MNHEY, CDR2 SVGEGT. Trimming removed 0 bases from V and 3 bases from J; junction bases left unmatched: 8. The CDR3 is 17 amino acids. The CDR3 sequence: CASSYSMGVAGTDTQYF. The DNA of the CDR3 is TGTGCCAGCAGTTACTCGATGGGGGTAGCGGGGACAGATACGCAGTATTTT.

This clonotype was recorded a few times. This rearrangement joins TRBV7-9 to TRBJ2-1; 7 bases align to TRBD2. Germline lookup yields CDR1 SEHNR and CDR2 FQNEAQ (reference sequence). The CDR3 consists of 15 residues. V trimming: 7 bases; J trimming: 5 bases; junction bases outside the gene matches: 11. The CDR3 DNA reads as TGTGCCAGCACCCTTACGGCTAGCGGTAACAATGAGCAGTTCTTC. It specifies CASTLTASGNNEQFF.

This clonotype has more than one count but fewer than ten. The rearrangement links TRBV20-1 to TRBJ2-7; D is possibly TRBD1 or TRBD2 (6 bases each). Between the trimmed V and J ends, which lost 0 bases and 4 bases, there was a span of 19 bases. The CDR3 length is 16 residues. Germline-derived CDR1 and CDR2 are DFQATT and SNEGSKA (reference sequence). The CDR3 coding sequence is TGCAGTGCTAGAGAACCAGGAGGGAAGGGGGAATACGAGCAGTACTTC. Its protein product is CSAREPGGKGEYEQYF.

This clonotype has just a few counts. The chain couples TRBV10-3 to TRBJ2-1, with D perhaps TRBD2 (6 bases). Germline V gives CDR1 ENHRY, CDR2 SYGVKD. This CDR3 spans 17 amino acids. Trimming cost V 3 bases and J 5 bases, with 20 bases left between them. This CDR3 is CAISDPRGASANNEQFF. The CDR3 bases are TGTGCCATCAGTGACCCCCGAGGGGCTAGCGCTAACAATGAGCAGTTCTTC.

This clonotype was seen at least ten times. This rearrangement joins TRBV12-3 or TRBV12-4 to TRBJ2-1, with 7 bases that match TRBD1. After removal of 5 bases from V and 5 bases from J, the junction contained 6 bases not matched to a gene. This CDR3 region has 14 residues. The CDR3: CASSGQVNNNEQFF. The CDR3 DNA reads TGTGCCAGCAGTGGACAGGTGAATAACAATGAGCAGTTCTTC.

This clonotype was counted only a few times. This rearrangement joins TRBV2 to TRBJ2-7; TRBD1 agrees at 7 bases. Per germline, CDR1 SNHLY and CDR2 FYNNEI. CDR3 length equals 15 residues. The V and J ends lost 4 bases and 5 bases, in that order; junction bases with no gene match: 11. The CDR3, as DNA: TGTGCCAGCAGTGCACCGACAGGGTGGTACCACGAGCAGTACTTC. This translates into CASSAPTGWYHEQYF. The full variable domain, rest sourced from reference TRBV2 and TRBJ2-7, is EPEVTQTPSHQVTQMGQEVILRCVPISNHLYFYWYRQILGQKVEFLVSFYNNEISEKSEIFDDQFSVERPDGSNFTLKIRSTKLEDSAMYFCASSAPTGWYHEQYFGPGTRLTVT.